The subject of this entry is one T cell receptor beta chain. CDR3 length: 17 residues. Trimming removed 2 bases at V and 1 base at J, with 17 bases between. Germline loops: CDR1 SGDLS, CDR2 YYNGEE. PCR was performed a second time for roughly 7 to 12 cycles using a sample-barcoded 5' primer and a J-beta primer mix. One entry per CDR3 protein, called by TCRdb with MiXCR from the 5' RACE reads. The sample consists of 1.6 million or so distinct CDR3 sequences, roughly 30% of them appearing once. This entry belongs to a study of blood T cells in healthy people across ages. This rearrangement joins TRBV9 to TRBJ2-3; D may be TRBD2 (6 bases). Source material: blood. The TCR was taken from a woman younger than 45 in good health. The CDR3 nucleotides read TGTGCCAGCAGCGTCGGCGCGGGGTCACGAGGCACAGATACGCAGTATTTT. Amino acids: CASSVGAGSRGTDTQYF.